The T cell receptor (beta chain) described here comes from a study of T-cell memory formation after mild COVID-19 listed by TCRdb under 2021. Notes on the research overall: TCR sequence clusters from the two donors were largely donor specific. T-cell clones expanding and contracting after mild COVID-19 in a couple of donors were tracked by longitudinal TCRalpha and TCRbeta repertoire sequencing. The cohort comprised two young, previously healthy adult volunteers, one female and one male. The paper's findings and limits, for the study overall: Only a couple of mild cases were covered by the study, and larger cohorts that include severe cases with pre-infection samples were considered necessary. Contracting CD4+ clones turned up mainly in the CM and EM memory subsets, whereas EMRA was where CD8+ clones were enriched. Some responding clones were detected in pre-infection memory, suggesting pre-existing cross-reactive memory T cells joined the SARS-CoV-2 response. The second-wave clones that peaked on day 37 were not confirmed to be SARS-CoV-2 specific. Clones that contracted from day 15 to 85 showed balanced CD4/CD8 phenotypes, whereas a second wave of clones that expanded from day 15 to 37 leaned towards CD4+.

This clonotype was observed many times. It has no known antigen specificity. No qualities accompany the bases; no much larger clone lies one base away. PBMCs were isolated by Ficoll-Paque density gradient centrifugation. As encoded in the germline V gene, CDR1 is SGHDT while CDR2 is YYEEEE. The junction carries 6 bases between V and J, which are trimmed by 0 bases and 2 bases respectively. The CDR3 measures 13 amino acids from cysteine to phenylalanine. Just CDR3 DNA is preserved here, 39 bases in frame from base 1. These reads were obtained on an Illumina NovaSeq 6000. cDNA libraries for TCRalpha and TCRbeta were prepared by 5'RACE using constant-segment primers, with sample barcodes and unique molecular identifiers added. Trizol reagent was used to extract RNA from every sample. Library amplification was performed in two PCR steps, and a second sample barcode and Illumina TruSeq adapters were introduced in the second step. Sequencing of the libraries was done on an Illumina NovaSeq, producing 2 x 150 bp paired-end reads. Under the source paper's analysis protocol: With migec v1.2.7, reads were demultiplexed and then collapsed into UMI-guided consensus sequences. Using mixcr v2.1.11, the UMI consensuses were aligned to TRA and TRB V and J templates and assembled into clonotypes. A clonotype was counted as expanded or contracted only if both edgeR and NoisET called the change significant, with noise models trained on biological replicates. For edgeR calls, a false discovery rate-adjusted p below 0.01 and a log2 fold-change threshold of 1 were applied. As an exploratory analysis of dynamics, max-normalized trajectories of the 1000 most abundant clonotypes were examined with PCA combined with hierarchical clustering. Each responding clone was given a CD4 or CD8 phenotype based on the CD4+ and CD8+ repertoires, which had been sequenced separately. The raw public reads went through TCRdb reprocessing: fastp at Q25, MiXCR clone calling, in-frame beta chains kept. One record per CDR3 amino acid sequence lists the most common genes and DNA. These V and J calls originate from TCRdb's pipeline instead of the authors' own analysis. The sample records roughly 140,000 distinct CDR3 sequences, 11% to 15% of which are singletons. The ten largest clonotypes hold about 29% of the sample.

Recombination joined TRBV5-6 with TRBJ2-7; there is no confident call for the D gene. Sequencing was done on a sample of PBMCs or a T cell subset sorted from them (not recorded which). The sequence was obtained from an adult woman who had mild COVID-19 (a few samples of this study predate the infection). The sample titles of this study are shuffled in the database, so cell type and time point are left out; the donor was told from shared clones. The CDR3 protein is CASSLDTTYEQYF. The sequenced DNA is TGTGCCAGCAGCTTGGACACAACCTACGAGCAGTACTTC.